The 31 T cell receptor beta chains below were found in one sample sequenced in a study of T cell responses to AZD1222 COVID-19 vaccine. Using immunoSEQ multiplex PCR, the repertoire was profiled, and TCRdb retains in-frame clones only, with some absent. Here the sample spans 25,000 to 35,000 clones, approximately 78% being singletons. The starting material was peripheral blood, obtained on day 0 of AZD1222 vaccination. The receptors stem from an adult in good health.

The V and J genes are TRBV9 and TRBJ2-2; D uncertain. With 0 bases removed from V and 4 bases from J, the gap between germline ends came to 7 bases. CDR3 length equals 14 residues. Germline values: CDR1 SGDLS, CDR2 YYNGEE. This chain's CDR3 is CASSVEGSTGELFF. The CDR3 DNA follows: TGTGCCAGCAGCGTAGAGGGATCCACCGGGGAGCTGTTTTTT.

V usage is TRBV7-2 and J usage is TRBJ1-1; no reliable D call. This CDR3 is built from 17 residues. Germline V gene sequence: CDR1 SGHTA, CDR2 FQGNSA. Deletions cut 5 bases from V and 8 bases from J, with 27 bases between. The CDR3 sequence: CASSMDPPNPYRYEAFF. CDR3 bases: TGTGCCAGCAGCATGGACCCTCCTAACCCCTATAGATACGAAGCTTTCTTT. Looking up the rest from reference TRBV7-2 and TRBJ1-1 gives the full variable domain: GAGVSQSPSNKVTEKGKDVELRCDPISGHTALYWYRQSLGQGLEFLIYFQGNSAPDKSGLPSDRFSAERTGGSVSTLTIQRTQQEDSAVYLCASSMDPPNPYRYEAFFGQGTRLTVV.

The rearrangement joins TRBV30 to TRBJ2-2; 11 bases align to TRBD2. With V trimmed by 4 bases and J by 2 bases, 3 bases remained unmatched. The CDR3 has 15 amino acids. The V gene's germline CDR1 is GTSNPN and CDR2 SVGIG (reference sequence). The CDR3 nucleotides read TGTGCCTGGACGGGACTAGCGGCTAACACCGGGGAGCTGTTTTTT. Amino acids: CAWTGLAANTGELFF.

The chain combines TRBV27 with TRBJ2-7, with TRBD1 identical over 7 bases. This CDR3 is built from 15 residues. The germline V gene has CDR1 MNHEY and CDR2 SMNVEV (reference sequence). V lost 6 bases and J lost 0; bases outside the gene matches: 8. The CDR3 reads CASRKKGDSSYEQYV. CDR3 in DNA: TGTGCCAGCAGAAAGAAGGGGGACAGCTCCTACGAGCAGTACGTC.

V and J are TRBV19 and TRBJ2-1, with 11 bases matching TRBD2. The CDR3 has 16 residues. Germline V gene sequence: CDR1 LNHDA, CDR2 SQIVND (reference sequence). V was pared by 7 bases and J by 7 bases, with 12 bases of the junction left unmatched. The CDR3 sequence: CASTGASGRYVNEQFF. In nucleotides, the CDR3 is TGTGCCAGTACGGGGGCTAGCGGGAGGTATGTTAATGAGCAGTTCTTC.

This clone was counted a single time. J is TRBJ2-5 and V is TRBV28; maybe TRBD2 (7 bases). Trimming removed 8 bases at V and 3 bases at J, with 13 bases between. Looked up from germline, CDR1 is MDHEN and CDR2 is SYDVKM. The CDR3 totals 13 residues. In DNA form, the CDR3 reads TGTGCCAGCCAGAGGGGGGGGGAAGAGACCCAGTACTTC. Protein sequence: CASQRGGEETQYF. The complete variable domain, with remaining parts taken from reference TRBV28 and TRBJ2-5, reads DVKVTQSSRYLVKRTGEKVFLECVQDMDHENMFWYRQDPGLGLRLIYFSYDVKMKEKGDIPEGYSVSREKKERFSLILESASTNQTSMYLCASQRGGEETQYFGPGTRLLVL.

The gene calls are TRBV7-2 and TRBJ1-1, with a possible D match to TRBD1 (6 bases). From germline, CDR1 is SGHTA and CDR2 FQGNSA. Trimming cost V 1 base and J 2 bases, with 11 bases left between them. This CDR3 comprises 15 residues. The CDR3 nucleotides read TGTGCCAGCAGCTTAGGTTCAGGGGCTAACACTGAAGCTTTCTTT. Protein sequence: CASSLGSGANTEAFF. Full variable domain (missing parts from reference TRBV7-2 and TRBJ1-1): GAGVSQSPSNKVTEKGKDVELRCDPISGHTALYWYRQSLGQGLEFLIYFQGNSAPDKSGLPSDRFSAERTGGSVSTLTIQRTQQEDSAVYLCASSLGSGANTEAFFGQGTRLTVV.

This sequence joins TRBV4-1 and TRBJ1-5, with D perhaps TRBD1 (5 bases). The germline V gene encodes CDR1 MGHRA and CDR2 YSYEKL. The V and J ends lost 1 base and 6 bases respectively, with 19 bases between them. This CDR3 has 17 amino acids. CDR3 residues: CASSQAGTGRDGQPQHF. In DNA form, the CDR3 reads TGCGCCAGCAGCCAAGCGGGTACGGGCAGGGACGGTCAGCCCCAGCATTTT.

The chain has TRBV12-3 or TRBV12-4 and TRBJ1-1; the D gene is possibly TRBD1 (5 bases). The CDR3 runs 13 residues. Trimming pared 7 bases from V and 3 bases from J, leaving 12 bases between. The CDR3 DNA follows: TGTGCCAGCACCTCTTGGGGGGACACTGAAGCTTTCTTT. This translates into CASTSWGDTEAFF.

The V gene is TRBV19, the J gene TRBJ2-3, with 9 bases identical to TRBD2. The CDR3 consists of 17 residues. Germline CDR1 and CDR2: LNHDA and SQIVND (reference sequence). V lost 0 bases, J lost 5 bases, and 9 bases stayed unmatched. The CDR3 region is CASSIEAGGLRGDTQYF. In DNA form, the CDR3 reads TGTGCCAGTAGTATAGAAGCGGGGGGCTTAAGGGGAGATACGCAGTATTTT.

V is TRBV11-3 and J is TRBJ2-5; tentative D call: TRBD2 (6 bases). CDR1 and CDR2 from the germline V gene are SGHNT and YENEEA. This CDR3 is built from 16 residues. The germline V and J ends were trimmed by 5 bases and 4 bases, with 20 bases remaining between them. The CDR3 protein is CASSRYEQTRGETQYF. CDR3 DNA sequence: TGTGCCAGCAGCCGATATGAACAGACTAGAGGAGAGACCCAGTACTTC.

The V call is TRBV12-3 or TRBV12-4, the J call TRBJ1-5; D is uncertain. The CDR3 covers 13 residues. Trimming removed 3 bases at V and 4 bases at J, with 7 bases between. The CDR3 DNA is TGTGCCAGCAGTTTGCGGGCTAATCAGCCCCAGCATTTT. Its translation is CASSLRANQPQHF.

The chain combines TRBV24-1 with TRBJ2-5; no clear D gene. V was shortened by 3 bases and J by 3 bases, with 13 bases between the two germline ends. Germline CDR1 and CDR2: KGHDR and SFDVKD. The CDR3 is 15 residues long. The CDR3 sequence is CATSDPKDPKETQYF. Written as DNA, the CDR3 is TGTGCCACCAGTGATCCCAAGGATCCCAAAGAGACCCAGTACTTC.

The V and J genes are TRBV6-5 and TRBJ1-5; D is ambiguous. The CDR3 is made up of 12 amino acids. The V gene lost 6 bases and the J gene lost 6 bases, with 9 bases spanning the gap. Germline V CDR1 and CDR2: MNHEY, SVGAGI. The CDR3 bases are TGTGCCAGCAGGGGGTTAGGTCAGCCCCAGCATTTT. Its translation is CASRGLGQPQHF.

This clone was observed a handful of times. The V and J genes are TRBV11-2 and TRBJ1-3; D might be TRBD1 (5 bases). Per germline, CDR1 SGHAT and CDR2 FQNNGV. V was clipped by 5 bases and J by 4 bases, with 12 bases between them. The CDR3 runs 14 residues. DNA of the CDR3: TGTGCCAGCAGCCAAAGAGGACAAGGAAACACCATATATTTT. This gives the protein CASSQRGQGNTIYF. Complete variable domain (other parts from reference TRBV11-2 and TRBJ1-3): EAGVAQSPRYKIIEKRQSVAFWCNPISGHATLYWYQQILGQGPKLLIQFQNNGVVDDSQLPKDRFSAERLKGVDSTLKIQPAKLEDSAVYLCASSQRGQGNTIYFGEGSWLTVV.

The chain combines TRBV7-7 with TRBJ2-1; TRBD2 matches 9 bases. The trim removed 1 base at V and 10 bases at J, leaving 11 bases unmatched. Germline CDR1 SSHAT, CDR2 FNYEAQ (reference sequence). This CDR3 spans 16 amino acids. This chain's CDR3 is CASSLEASGEVGEQFF. CDR3 DNA sequence: TGTGCCAGCAGCTTAGAGGCTAGCGGGGAGGTGGGCGAGCAGTTCTTC.

V gene TRBV7-2 combines with J gene TRBJ1-1; TRBD1 is a possible D gene (5 bases). The CDR3 is 14 amino acids. The germline V gene encodes CDR1 SGHTA and CDR2 FQGNSA. V lost 5 bases to trimming and J lost 4 bases, with 14 bases between them. CDR3 nucleotide sequence: TGTGCCAGCAGCCCCCACGGGGCGGGCACTGAAGCTTTCTTT. It specifies CASSPHGAGTEAFF.

The gene calls are TRBV6-5 and TRBJ1-1, with a weak D call TRBD1 (5 bases). CDR3 length: 15 residues. The V end was cut by 6 bases, the J end by 0 bases, with 14 bases between. Germline V gene data show CDR1 as MNHEY and CDR2 as SVGAGI. CDR3 residues: CASSDLQDLNTEAFF. DNA of the CDR3: TGTGCCAGCAGCGATCTACAGGATCTGAACACTGAAGCTTTCTTT.

The chain combines TRBV7-2 with TRBJ1-3; 7 bases match TRBD1. Germline values: CDR1 SGHTA, CDR2 FQGNSA. Trimming cost V 4 bases and J 2 bases; bases outside gene matches: 5. CDR3 length equals 15 residues. CDR3 coding DNA: TGTGCCAGCAGCTCGCTGACAGGGACTGGAAACACCATATATTTT. It codes for CASSSLTGTGNTIYF. Full variable domain (rest looked up from reference TRBV7-2 and TRBJ1-3): GAGVSQSPSNKVTEKGKDVELRCDPISGHTALYWYRQSLGQGLEFLIYFQGNSAPDKSGLPSDRFSAERTGGSVSTLTIQRTQQEDSAVYLCASSSLTGTGNTIYFGEGSWLTVV.

The V call is TRBV10-3, the J call TRBJ2-7; TRBD1 might be the D (5 bases). V lost 3 bases and J lost 0, with 12 bases in between. This CDR3 region has 15 residues. Germline V CDR1 and CDR2: ENHRY, SYGVKD. In DNA form, the CDR3 reads TGTGCCATCAGTGAAGGAGACAGAACCTCCTACGAGCAGTACTTC. Its translation is CAISEGDRTSYEQYF.

V and J are TRBV3-1 (or the pseudogene TRBV3-2) and TRBJ2-1; the D gene is possibly TRBD1 (7 bases). Germline V gene sequence: CDR1 LGHDT, CDR2 YNNKEL (reference sequence). The CDR3 contains 14 residues. Between the trimmed V and J ends, which lost 5 bases and 10 bases, there was a span of 18 bases. The CDR3 nucleotides read TGTGCCAGCAGCAACGGGACAGCCCGGGGGGAGCAGTTCTTC. This codes for CASSNGTARGEQFF.

The chain has TRBV4-2 and TRBJ2-1; TRBD2 agrees at 13 bases. Germline trimming cut 3 bases from V and 7 bases from J; bases unmatched to any gene: 12. Germline V gene sequence: CDR1 LGHNA, CDR2 YNFKEQ. The CDR3 spans 18 residues. CDR3 bases: TGTGCCAGCAGCCAGGACCCGACGACTAGCGGGGGGAGGAATGAGCAGTTCTTC. Its translation is CASSQDPTTSGGRNEQFF.

In its sample, this clone was seen once. The chain couples TRBV27 to TRBJ1-1; possibly TRBD1 for D (5 bases). The germline V and J ends were trimmed by 2 bases and 3 bases, with 13 bases remaining between them. The CDR3 runs to 15 residues. The germline V gene has CDR1 MNHEY and CDR2 SMNVEV (reference sequence). CDR3 sequence reads: CASSLLTGLDTEAFF. DNA of the CDR3: TGTGCCAGCAGTTTACTTACGGGGCTGGACACTGAAGCTTTCTTT.

The V call is TRBV2, the J call TRBJ2-7; the match to TRBD2 covers 9 bases. The germline V gene encodes CDR1 SNHLY and CDR2 FYNNEI. V lost 6 bases, J lost 5 bases, and 11 bases stayed unmatched. CDR3 length: 15 residues. The CDR3 reads CASRHGGAGGDEQYF. The CDR3 nucleotides read TGTGCCAGCAGGCATGGAGGAGCGGGGGGTGACGAGCAGTACTTC.

The rearrangement uses TRBV5-1 and TRBJ2-2, with TRBD2 identical over 10 bases. The J segment lost 0 bases and the V segment lost 0 bases, leaving 5 bases of the junction unmatched. Germline V gene lookup returns CDR1 SGHRS and CDR2 YFSETQ. CDR3 length: 18 amino acids. DNA for the CDR3: TGCGCCAGCAGCTTGGCCTTAGCGGGAGGTACGAACACCGGGGAGCTGTTTTTT. Translated: CASSLALAGGTNTGELFF.

V and J are TRBV6-1 and TRBJ1-5; 8 positions agree with TRBD1. The germline V gene has CDR1 MNHNS and CDR2 SASEGT. The CDR3 extends over 15 amino acids. Trimming at V came to 3 bases and at J to 0 bases, leaving 1 base not matched to a gene. CDR3 amino acids: CASSDGQGSNQPQHF. DNA for the CDR3: TGTGCCAGCAGTGATGGACAGGGTAGCAATCAGCCCCAGCATTTT.

This clone was picked up one time. The V call is TRBV19, the J call TRBJ1-5; tentatively, D is TRBD1 (5 bases). Trimming took off 8 bases at V and 1 base at J, with 15 bases between the two ends. The CDR3 has 15 amino acids. Germline CDR1 LNHDA, CDR2 SQIVND (reference sequence). DNA of the CDR3: TGTGCCAGTTACGATGGGAGGGGAAGCAATCAGCCCCAGCATTTT. Translation gives CASYDGRGSNQPQHF.

V and J are TRBV11-2 and TRBJ2-7; D unresolved. V dropped 6 bases and J dropped 6 bases, with 12 bases sitting between them. CDR3 size: 12 residues. Germline V gives CDR1 SGHAT, CDR2 FQNNGV. The CDR3 sequence: CASREKGGEQYF. CDR3 DNA: TGTGCCAGCAGGGAAAAGGGTGGCGAGCAGTACTTC. Looking up the rest from reference TRBV11-2 and TRBJ2-7 gives the full variable domain: EAGVAQSPRYKIIEKRQSVAFWCNPISGHATLYWYQQILGQGPKLLIQFQNNGVVDDSQLPKDRFSAERLKGVDSTLKIQPAKLEDSAVYLCASREKGGEQYFGPGTRLTVT.

The V and J genes are TRBV29-1 and TRBJ1-2, with 11 bases identical to TRBD1. After removal of 0 bases from V and 12 bases from J, the junction contained 9 bases not matched to a gene. Germline V CDR1 and CDR2: SQVTM, ANQGSEA. This CDR3 is 14 amino acids long. As DNA, the CDR3 is TGCAGCGTTGAAGATAATCGCGGGACAGGGGGAAACACCTTC. It encodes CSVEDNRGTGGNTF.

J is TRBJ2-1 and V is TRBV19, with 7 bases aligning to TRBD2. The length of the CDR3 is 15 residues. From germline, CDR1 is LNHDA and CDR2 SQIVND (reference sequence). The V gene end was trimmed by 1 base and the J gene end by 6 bases; junction bases not matched to a gene: 6. The CDR3 bases are TGTGCCAGTAGTATAGGCGGCGGGGGTACCAATGAGCAGTTCTTC. Its translation: CASSIGGGGTNEQFF.

This chain connects TRBV7-2 to TRBJ2-5, with D hard to call. CDR1 and CDR2 (germline): SGHTA, FQGNSA. The CDR3 covers 15 residues. V was shortened by 0 bases and J by 4 bases, with 12 bases between the two germline ends. CDR3 sequence: CASSLAALYRETQYF. As DNA, the CDR3 is TGTGCCAGCAGCTTAGCGGCGCTTTATCGAGAGACCCAGTACTTC.